The 14 T cell receptor beta chains in this list originate from one sample, sequenced in a study of blood T cell repertoires in COVID-19. Sequencing was performed with immunoSEQ multiplex PCR; in TCRdb, only in-frame clones are kept and a portion is missing. Of 300,000 to 400,000 clones listed, around 87% are singletons. Material for sequencing was peripheral blood. All receptors come from a human donor in a cohort sampled during active COVID-19.

The V call is TRBV27, the J call TRBJ1-2; TRBD1 matches 7 bases. The CDR3 contains 14 residues. In germline, CDR1 is MNHEY, CDR2 SMNVEV (reference sequence). The V and J ends lost 6 bases and 4 bases, in that order; junction bases with no gene match: 8. For the CDR3, the DNA is TGTGCCAGCAGCGCCTCAGGGGGAACCTATGGCTACACCTTC. Protein: CASSASGGTYGYTF.

J is TRBJ2-1 and V is TRBV5-8; tentatively, D is TRBD2 (6 bases). The CDR3 contains 16 residues. Germline V gene sequence: CDR1 SGHTS, CDR2 YDEGEE. V lost 3 bases to trimming and J lost 4 bases, with 17 bases between them. The CDR3 loop reads CASSSNWGVSYNEQFF. The CDR3 DNA reads as TGTGCCAGCAGCTCTAATTGGGGGGTCTCTTACAATGAGCAGTTCTTC.

This clone was counted between two and nine times. The gene calls are TRBV11-2 and TRBJ2-3; D perhaps matches TRBD2 (5 bases). Trimming cost V 5 bases and J 1 base, with 10 bases left between them. The CDR3 extends over 14 amino acids. Germline CDR1 and CDR2: SGHAT and FQNNGV. CDR3 protein: CASSPRGGTDTQYF. CDR3 coding DNA: TGTGCCAGCAGCCCTCGGGGTGGCACAGATACGCAGTATTTT.

The rearrangement links TRBV19 to TRBJ2-2; TRBD2 agrees at 7 bases. The germline V gene has CDR1 LNHDA and CDR2 SQIVND (reference sequence). CDR3 length equals 16 residues. V shed 3 bases, J shed 6 bases, and the junction held 10 bases outside the gene matches. This CDR3 is CASSMSGVLGSGELFF. The CDR3 DNA follows: TGTGCCAGTAGTATGAGCGGGGTCCTTGGGTCCGGGGAGCTGTTTTTT.

CDR3 residues: CAWSVGDYGYTF. The CDR3 DNA sequence: TGTGCCTGGAGTGTGGGAGACTATGGCTACACCTTC. The chain links TRBV30 to TRBJ1-2; D ambiguous. The ends were cut back, 0 bases at V and 3 bases at J, with 5 bases in the middle. The CDR3 has 12 amino acids. Germline CDR1 and CDR2: GTSNPN and SVGIG (reference sequence).

This clone was counted a single time. The CDR3 reads CASSGPGLAGIQYEQYF. CDR3 nucleotides: TGTGCCAGCAGCGGACCCGGACTAGCGGGGATACAATACGAGCAGTACTTC. The chain uses TRBV7-8 and TRBJ2-7; 12 positions match TRBD2. Trimming took 5 bases from V and 4 from J; bases not matched to a gene: 12. This CDR3 region has 17 residues. Per germline, CDR1 SGHVS and CDR2 FQNEAQ.

The genes are TRBV11-3 and TRBJ2-3; D remains ambiguous. The CDR3 consists of 13 residues. Trimming removed 0 bases from V and 5 bases from J, with 6 bases in between. The germline gives CDR1 SGHNT, CDR2 YENEEA. CDR3 region: CASSLDLRDTQYF. The DNA of the CDR3 is TGTGCCAGCAGCTTAGATTTGAGAGATACGCAGTATTTT.

The chain is built from TRBV6-5 and TRBJ2-1; the D is unclear. The CDR3 totals 14 residues. V lost 7 bases and J lost 5, with 15 bases in between. Germline CDR1 and CDR2: MNHEY and SVGAGI. In nucleotides, the CDR3 is TGTGCCAGCACCTTAGGCGGAGTAAACAATGAGCAGTTCTTC. Translating it yields CASTLGGVNNEQFF.

The chain uses TRBV7-8 and TRBJ2-2; possibly TRBD2 for D (6 bases). Germline CDR1 SGHVS, CDR2 FQNEAQ. V shed 5 bases and J shed 7 bases, with 14 bases lying between them. The CDR3 extends over 14 amino acids. The CDR3 loop reads CASSLTLGGGELFF. Here the CDR3 DNA reads TGTGCCAGCAGCCTGACTTTGGGGGGCGGGGAGCTGTTTTTT.

This clone appeared a single time. This chain links TRBV6-5 with TRBJ2-1; maybe TRBD1 (5 bases). The ends were cut back, 8 bases at V and 0 bases at J, with 14 bases in the middle. CDR1 is MNHEY and CDR2 is SVGAGI in the germline V gene. The CDR3 is 15 amino acids. The CDR3 loop is CASGAQVSSYNEQFF. CDR3 sequence (DNA): TGTGCCAGCGGGGCACAGGTTAGCTCCTACAATGAGCAGTTCTTC.

The chain has TRBV30 and TRBJ2-7, with TRBD2 identical over 8 bases. CDR1 and CDR2 (germline): GTSNPN, SVGIG (reference sequence). The CDR3 spans 14 residues. The V segment lost 2 bases and the J segment 3 bases; nucleotides outside the gene matches: 6. The CDR3 region has the DNA TGTGCCTGGAGTAAGGCTAGCGGGTACTACGAGCAGTACTTC. Translation: CAWSKASGYYEQYF.

This clone turned up a few times. CDR3 nucleotide sequence: TGTGCCAGCAGCTTCTCTCACACCGCCTACGAGCAGTACTTC. It translates to CASSFSHTAYEQYF. The chain employs TRBV7-9 and TRBJ2-7; D ambiguous. Trimming took 3 bases from V and 2 from J, leaving 11 bases between them. Germline V gene sequence: CDR1 SEHNR, CDR2 FQNEAQ (reference sequence). The CDR3 is 14 residues long.

CDR3 in amino acids: CASSQARSPAFF. In DNA, the CDR3 is TGTGCCAGCAGCCAGGCGAGGTCCCCAGCTTTCTTT. J is TRBJ1-1 and V is TRBV4-2; D gene ambiguous. The germline CDR1 and CDR2 sequences are LGHNA and YNFKEQ. The CDR3 consists of 12 residues. Trimming stripped 3 bases from V and 10 bases from J, with 12 bases between.

This rearrangement joins TRBV27 to TRBJ2-3; D perhaps matches TRBD1 (5 bases). This CDR3 has 15 amino acids. The V gene's germline CDR1 is MNHEY and CDR2 SMNVEV (reference sequence). V dropped 2 bases and J dropped 1 base, with 10 bases sitting between them. CDR3 in amino acids: CASSLRVQGTDTQYF. CDR3 DNA: TGTGCCAGCAGTTTACGAGTACAGGGCACAGATACGCAGTATTTT.